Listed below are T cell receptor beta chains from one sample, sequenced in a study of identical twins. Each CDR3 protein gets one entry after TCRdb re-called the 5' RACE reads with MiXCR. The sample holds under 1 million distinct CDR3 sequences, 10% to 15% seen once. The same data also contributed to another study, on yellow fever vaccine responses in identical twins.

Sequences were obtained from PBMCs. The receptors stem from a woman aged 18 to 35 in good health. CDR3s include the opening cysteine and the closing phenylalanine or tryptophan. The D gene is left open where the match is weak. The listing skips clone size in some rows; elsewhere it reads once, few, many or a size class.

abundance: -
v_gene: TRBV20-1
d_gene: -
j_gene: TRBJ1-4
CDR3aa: CSASREVNEKLFF
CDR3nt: TGCAGTGCTAGTCGGGAGGTTAATGAAAAACTGTTTTTT

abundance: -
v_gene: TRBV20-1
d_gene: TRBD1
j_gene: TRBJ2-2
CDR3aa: CSARDRDRGYTGELFF
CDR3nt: TGCAGTGCTAGAGATCGGGACAGGGGTTACACCGGGGAGCTGTTTTTT

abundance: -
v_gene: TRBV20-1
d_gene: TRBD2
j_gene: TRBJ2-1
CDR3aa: CSAITSGGSQFF
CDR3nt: TGCAGTGCCATCACTAGCGGGGGGTCACAGTTCTTC

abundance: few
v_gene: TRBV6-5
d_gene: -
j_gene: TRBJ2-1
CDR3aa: CASSYQAIGANSYNEQFF
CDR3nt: TGTGCCAGCAGTTACCAAGCAATCGGGGCCAACTCCTACAATGAGCAGTTCTTC

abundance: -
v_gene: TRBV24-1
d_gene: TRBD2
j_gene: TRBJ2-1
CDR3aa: CATSDFGGRADNEQFF
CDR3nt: TGTGCCACCAGTGATTTTGGCGGGAGGGCGGACAATGAGCAGTTCTTC

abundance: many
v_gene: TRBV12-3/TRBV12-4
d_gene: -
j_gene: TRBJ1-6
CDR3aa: CASSLSGAASPLHF
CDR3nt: TGTGCCAGCAGCCTCTCAGGGGCCGCTTCACCCCTCCACTTT

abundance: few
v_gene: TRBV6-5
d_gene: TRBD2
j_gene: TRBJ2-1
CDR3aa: CASSYSLAGGQHEQFF
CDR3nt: TGTGCCAGCAGTTACTCACTAGCGGGAGGGCAACATGAGCAGTTCTTC

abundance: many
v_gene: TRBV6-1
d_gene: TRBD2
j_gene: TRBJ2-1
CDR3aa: CASSAGVYNEQFF
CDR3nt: TGCGCCAGCAGCGCGGGGGTATACAATGAGCAGTTCTTC

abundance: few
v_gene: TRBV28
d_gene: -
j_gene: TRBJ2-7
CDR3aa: CASSLSLGQESYEQYF
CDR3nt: TGTGCCAGCAGTTTATCTTTAGGGCAGGAGTCCTACGAGCAGTACTTC

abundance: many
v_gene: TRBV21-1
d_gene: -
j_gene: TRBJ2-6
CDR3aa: CASSNRSGSSCGANVLTF
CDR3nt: TGTGCCAGCAGCAATCGGAGCGGGAGTTCTTGTGGGGCCAACGTCCTGACTTTC

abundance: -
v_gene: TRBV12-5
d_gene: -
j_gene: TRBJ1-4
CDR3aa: CASGLVGSEKLFF
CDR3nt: TGTGCTAGTGGTTTGGTCGGTTCGGAAAAACTGTTTTTT

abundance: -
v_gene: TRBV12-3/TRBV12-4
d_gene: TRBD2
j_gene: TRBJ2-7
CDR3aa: CACSPRPRGIAGTYEQYF
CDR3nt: TGTGCCTGCAGTCCTCGGCCCAGGGGCATAGCGGGAACCTACGAGCAGTACTTC

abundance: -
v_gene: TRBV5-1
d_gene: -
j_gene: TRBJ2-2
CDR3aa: CASSLDGGRGGELFF
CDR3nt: TGCGCCAGCAGCTTGGACGGGGGGCGCGGCGGGGAGCTGTTTTTT

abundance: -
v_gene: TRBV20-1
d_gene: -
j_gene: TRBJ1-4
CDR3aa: CSARPQGSNEKLFF
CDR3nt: TGCAGTGCTAGACCACAGGGAAGTAATGAAAAACTGTTTTTT

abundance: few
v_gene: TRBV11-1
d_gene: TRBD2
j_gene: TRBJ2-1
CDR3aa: CASSKGLAGVRTYNEQFF
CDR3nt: TGTGCCAGCAGCAAGGGACTAGCGGGCGTGCGGACCTACAATGAGCAGTTCTTC

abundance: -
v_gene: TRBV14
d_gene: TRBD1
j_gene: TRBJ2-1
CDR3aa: CASSQAPGQASHAARFYNEQFF
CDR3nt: TGTGCCAGCAGCCAGGCTCCGGGACAGGCGTCCCATGCCGCCAGATTTTACAATGAGCAGTTCTTC

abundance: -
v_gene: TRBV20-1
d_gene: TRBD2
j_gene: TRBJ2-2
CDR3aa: CSAREGEREAGELFF
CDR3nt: TGCAGTGCCAGAGAGGGGGAGCGGGAGGCCGGGGAGCTGTTTTTT

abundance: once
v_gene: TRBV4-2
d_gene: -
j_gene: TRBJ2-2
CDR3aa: CASRHLGANTGELFF
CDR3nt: TGTGCCAGCAGGCACCTCGGGGCTAACACCGGGGAGCTGTTTTTT

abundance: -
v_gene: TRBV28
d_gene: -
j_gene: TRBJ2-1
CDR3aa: CASSAASGSPTRNEQFF
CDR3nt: TGTGCCAGCAGTGCCGCCTCTGGGTCACCCACGAGGAATGAGCAGTTCTTC

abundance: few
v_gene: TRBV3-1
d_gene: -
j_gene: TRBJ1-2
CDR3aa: CASGDYSGYTF
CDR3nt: TGTGCCAGCGGGGATTACTCCGGCTACACCTTC

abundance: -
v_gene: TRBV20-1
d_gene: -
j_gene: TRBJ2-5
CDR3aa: CSAREAGYQETQYF
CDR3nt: TGCAGTGCTAGAGAGGCGGGGTACCAAGAGACCCAGTACTTC

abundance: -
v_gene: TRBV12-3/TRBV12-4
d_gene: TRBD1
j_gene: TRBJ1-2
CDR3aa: CASSFQGAKYGYTF
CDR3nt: TGTGCCAGCAGTTTCCAGGGGGCAAAGTATGGCTACACCTTC

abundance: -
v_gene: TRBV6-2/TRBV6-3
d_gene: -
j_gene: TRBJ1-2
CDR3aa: CATSKPAGENYGYTF
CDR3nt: TGTGCCACATCCAAACCTGCAGGGGAAAACTATGGCTACACCTTC

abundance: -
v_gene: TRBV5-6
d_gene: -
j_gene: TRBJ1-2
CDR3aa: CASSLGRTTDGYTF
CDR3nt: TGTGCCAGCAGCTTGGGGAGAACGACAGATGGCTACACCTTC

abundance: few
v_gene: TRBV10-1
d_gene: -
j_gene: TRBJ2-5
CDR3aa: CASSDSVETQYF
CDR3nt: TGCGCCAGCAGTGATTCGGTGGAGACCCAGTACTTC

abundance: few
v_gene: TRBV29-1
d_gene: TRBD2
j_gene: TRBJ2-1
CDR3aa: CSVLLAGGYNEQFF
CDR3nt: TGCAGCGTTCTGCTAGCGGGGGGCTACAATGAGCAGTTCTTC

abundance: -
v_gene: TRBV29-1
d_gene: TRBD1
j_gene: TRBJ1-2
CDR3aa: CSVRQGGFAGYTF
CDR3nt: TGCAGCGTTCGACAGGGCGGGTTCGCTGGCTACACCTTC

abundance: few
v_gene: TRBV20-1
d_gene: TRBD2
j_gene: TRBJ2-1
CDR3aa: CSASGGVIGEQFF
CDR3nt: TGCAGTGCTAGCGGGGGGGTGATTGGTGAGCAGTTCTTC

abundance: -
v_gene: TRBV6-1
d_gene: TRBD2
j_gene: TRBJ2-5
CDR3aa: CASSQISLGTSLETQYF
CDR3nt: TGTGCCAGCAGCCAAATCTCACTCGGGACTAGCCTTGAGACCCAGTACTTC

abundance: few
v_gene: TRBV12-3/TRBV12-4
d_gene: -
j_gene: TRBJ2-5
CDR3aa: CASSFLEDSQETQYF
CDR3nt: TGTGCCAGCAGTTTTCTCGAGGACAGCCAAGAGACCCAGTACTTC

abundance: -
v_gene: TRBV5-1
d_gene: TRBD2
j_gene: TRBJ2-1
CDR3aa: CASSAPGVAGVNEQFF
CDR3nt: TGCGCCAGCAGCGCCCCGGGGGTAGCGGGAGTCAATGAGCAGTTCTTC

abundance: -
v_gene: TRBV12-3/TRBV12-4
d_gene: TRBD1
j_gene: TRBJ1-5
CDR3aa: CASSPEGRQGRQPQHF
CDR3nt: TGTGCCAGCAGTCCCGAGGGAAGACAGGGTAGGCAGCCCCAGCATTTT

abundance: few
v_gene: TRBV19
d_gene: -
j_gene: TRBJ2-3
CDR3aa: CASSMPGSTDTQYF
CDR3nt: TGTGCCAGTAGTATGCCGGGATCCACAGATACGCAGTATTTT

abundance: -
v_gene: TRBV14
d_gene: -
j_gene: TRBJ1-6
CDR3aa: CASSQGTYNSPLHF
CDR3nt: TGTGCCAGCAGCCAAGGGACATATAATTCACCCCTCCACTTT

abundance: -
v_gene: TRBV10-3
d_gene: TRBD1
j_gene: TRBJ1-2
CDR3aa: CAISQGTGIYGYTF
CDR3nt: TGTGCCATCAGTCAGGGGACAGGGATCTATGGCTACACCTTC

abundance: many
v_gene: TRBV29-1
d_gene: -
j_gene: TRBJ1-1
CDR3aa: CSVVGGLGNTEAFF
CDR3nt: TGCAGCGTCGTGGGGGGATTAGGGAACACTGAAGCTTTCTTT

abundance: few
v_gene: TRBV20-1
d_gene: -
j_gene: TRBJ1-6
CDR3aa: CSARPGAANSPLHF
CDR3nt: TGCAGTGCTAGGCCAGGGGCGGCTAATTCACCCCTCCACTTT

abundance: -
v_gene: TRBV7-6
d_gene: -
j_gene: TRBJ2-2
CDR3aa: CASSLVPQALTNTGELFF
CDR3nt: TGTGCCAGCAGCCTCGTACCGCAGGCCCTAACGAACACCGGGGAGCTGTTTTTT

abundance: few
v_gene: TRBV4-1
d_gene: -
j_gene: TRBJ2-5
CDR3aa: CASSQDRAVQETQYF
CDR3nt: TGCGCCAGCAGCCAAGATCGGGCAGTACAAGAGACCCAGTACTTC

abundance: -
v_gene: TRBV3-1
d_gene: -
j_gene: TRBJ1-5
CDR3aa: CASSQVEGDQPQHF
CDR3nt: TGTGCCAGCAGCCAAGTTGAAGGTGATCAGCCCCAGCATTTT

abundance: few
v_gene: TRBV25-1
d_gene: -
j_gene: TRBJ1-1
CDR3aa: CASIQTGNTEAFF
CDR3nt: TGTGCCAGCATCCAGACAGGAAACACTGAAGCTTTCTTT

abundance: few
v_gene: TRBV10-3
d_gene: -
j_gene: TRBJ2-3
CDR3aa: CAIREGARDTQYF
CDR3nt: TGTGCCATCAGGGAGGGGGCGAGAGATACGCAGTATTTT

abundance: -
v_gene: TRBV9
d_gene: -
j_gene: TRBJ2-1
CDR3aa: CASSPHPLSGTLVNEQFF
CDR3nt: TGTGCCAGCAGCCCCCACCCCCTCTCCGGGACCCTTGTCAATGAGCAGTTCTTC

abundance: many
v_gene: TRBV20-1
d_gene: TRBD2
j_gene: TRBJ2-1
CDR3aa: CSARVWTSGTNEQFF
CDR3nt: TGCAGTGCTAGAGTTTGGACTAGCGGGACCAATGAGCAGTTCTTC

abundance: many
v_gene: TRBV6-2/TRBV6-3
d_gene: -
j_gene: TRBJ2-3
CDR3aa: CASSYSSSQDTQYF
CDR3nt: TGTGCCAGCAGTTACTCGAGTAGTCAGGATACGCAGTATTTT